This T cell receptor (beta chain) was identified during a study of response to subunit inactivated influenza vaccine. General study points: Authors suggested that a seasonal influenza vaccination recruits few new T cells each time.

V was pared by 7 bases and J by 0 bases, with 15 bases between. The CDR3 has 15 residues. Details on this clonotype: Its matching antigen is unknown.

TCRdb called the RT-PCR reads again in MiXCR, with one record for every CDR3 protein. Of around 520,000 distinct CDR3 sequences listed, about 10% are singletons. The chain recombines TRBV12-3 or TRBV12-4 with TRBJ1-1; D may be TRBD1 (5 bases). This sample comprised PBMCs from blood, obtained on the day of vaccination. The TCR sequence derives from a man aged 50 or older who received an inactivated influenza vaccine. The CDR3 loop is CASNREGEMNTEAFF. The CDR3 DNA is TGTGCCAGCAACCGCGAAGGGGAGATGAACACTGAAGCTTTCTTT.